This T cell receptor beta chain was recovered during a study of PD-1 blockade in classical Hodgkin lymphoma. About the research overall: Every 2 weeks, patients got 3 mg/kg intravenous nivolumab. General observations from the study: Newly diagnosed patients were reported to start with lower TCR diversity than healthy donors. Lower baseline TCR diversity marked trial partial responders and progressors.

With respect to this clone: Antigen specificity is unknown.

Sequencing was performed with immunoSEQ multiplex PCR; in TCRdb, only in-frame clones are kept and a portion is missing. Of some 15,000 clones detected, more than 70% appear once; the ten largest clones hold more than 0.8%. Time point described: cycle 4 day 1 (C4D1), after 6 weeks of nivolumab. Relapses following autologous stem cell transplantation were seen in all patients, with brentuximab vedotin exposure varying. Magnetic depletion of unwanted cells isolated CD4+ T cells from thawed PBMCs. Complete response, partial response or progressive disease was recorded as best response. This clonotype was obtained from a human donor with classical Hodgkin lymphoma. The starting material was CD4+ T cells from blood, obtained before the fourth cycle of nivolumab.

The CDR3 is CAWSPRPVPYEQYF. The CDR3 DNA is TGTGCCTGGAGTCCTAGACCAGTACCCTACGAGCAGTACTTC. The chain couples TRBV30 to TRBJ2-7; the D is unclear. Trimming pared 2 bases from V and 2 bases from J, leaving 13 bases between. Per germline, CDR1 GTSNPN and CDR2 SVGIG (reference sequence). CDR3 length: 14 residues.